This T cell receptor beta chain emerged from a study of blood T cell repertoires in COVID-19. At the level of the study: Collection of acute and convalescent COVID-19 samples took place in the United States, Italy and Spain. Nucleic acid was either cDNA or gDNA, and it came from T cells, B-cell-depleted T cells, or PBMCs.

The CDR3 contains 17 residues. V was pared by 3 bases and J by 2 bases, with 12 bases of the junction left unmatched. CDR1 and CDR2 (germline): KGHSH, LQKENI. As processed by the authors: Estimates of nucleated cell counts were drawn from the amplification of reference gene primers. TCRdb's table, derived via immunoSEQ multiplex PCR, lists solely in-frame clones and lacks some. The V and J calls and the clone size are those of that table, but D and trimming were determined from the DNA. Seen here are 310,000 or so clones, roughly 86% observed once, and the top ten hold roughly 1.3%. V and J are TRBV18 and TRBJ2-7; TRBD2 matches at 8 bases. What was sequenced was peripheral blood. The TCR sequence derives from a man aged 65-85 years with acute or convalescent COVID-19. CDR3 DNA sequence: TGTGCCAGCTCACCCCCGGGAGGGAGGGACCGGCCCTACGAGCAGTACTTC. Protein sequence: CASSPPGGRDRPYEQYF.